One sample yielded the 9 T cell receptor beta chains listed below, sequenced in a study of blood T cell repertoires in COVID-19. Some clones are missing from TCRdb's copy, which holds only in-frame ones; the method was immunoSEQ multiplex PCR. This table holds approximately 250,000 clones, around nine tenths found once. Sequenced material: peripheral blood. The receptors were gathered from a woman aged 60-70 years with COVID-19, enrolled during active disease.

In the case of this clone: This specimen includes other DNA sequences encoding the same CDR3. V gene TRBV6-5 combines with J gene TRBJ2-3; 13 bases match TRBD2. V lost 5 bases and J lost 3; bases outside the gene matches: 2. Germline V gene lookup returns CDR1 MNHEY and CDR2 SVGAGI. The CDR3 is 15 amino acids. The CDR3: CASSRLAGGTDTQYF. The CDR3 region has the DNA TGTGCCAGCAGTCGACTAGCGGGGGGTACAGATACGCAGTATTTT.

The chain couples TRBV19 to TRBJ1-2; 11 bases agree with TRBD1. The CDR3 sequence is 17 residues long. CDR1 and CDR2 (germline): LNHDA, SQIVND (reference sequence). V lost 5 bases to trimming and J lost 5 bases; unmatched junction nucleotides: 13. This chain's CDR3 is CASSGDGTGGKGYGYTF. CDR3 DNA sequence: TGTGCCAGTAGTGGAGATGGGACAGGGGGAAAGGGGTATGGCTACACCTTC.

The rearrangement joins TRBV5-8 to TRBJ2-6, with TRBD2 matching 10 bases. The CDR3 runs 19 residues. Germline V lookup: CDR1 SGHTS, CDR2 YDEGEE. Trimming took 0 bases from V and 3 from J; bases not matched to a gene: 9. The CDR3 nucleotides read TGTGCCAGCAGCTTGGGTTGGCTAGCGGGAGACGTTGGGGCCAACGTCCTGACTTTC. Amino acid sequence: CASSLGWLAGDVGANVLTF.

CDR3 nucleotides: TGTGCCAGCAGCCACCTGACATCGGGGACTGAAGCTTTCTTT. This translates into CASSHLTSGTEAFF. The rearrangement uses TRBV14 and TRBJ1-1; no clear D. This CDR3 is 14 amino acids long. Germline V gene sequence: CDR1 SGHDN, CDR2 FVKESK. Between the trimmed V and J ends, which lost 3 bases and 5 bases, there was a span of 13 bases.

The chain joins TRBV2 to TRBJ2-3, with no clear D. Germline lookup yields CDR1 SNHLY and CDR2 FYNNEI. The V end was cut by 6 bases, the J end by 2 bases, with 18 bases between. CDR3 length equals 16 residues. CDR3 sequence: CASSDERPSPTDTQYF. CDR3 nucleotide sequence: TGTGCCAGCAGCGATGAGCGCCCTTCCCCCACAGATACGCAGTATTTT.

The sample holds one count of this clone. This sequence joins TRBV30 and TRBJ1-6, with D perhaps TRBD1 (5 bases). The CDR3 contains 14 residues. Trimming stripped 4 bases from V and 9 bases from J, with 16 bases between. Germline CDR1 GTSNPN, CDR2 SVGIG (reference sequence). The CDR3, as DNA: TGTGCCTGGACCAAGAAGGGGTTAAGTTCACCCCTCCACTTT. It encodes CAWTKKGLSSPLHF.

The chain couples TRBV6-5 to TRBJ1-3; D is possibly TRBD1 (5 bases). V was pared by 5 bases and J by 3 bases, with 14 bases between. CDR3 size: 15 residues. Germline V lookup: CDR1 MNHEY, CDR2 SVGAGI. CDR3 bases: TGTGCCAGCAGTCTCGAACGGGGGAGTGGAAACACCATATATTTT. Translation gives CASSLERGSGNTIYF.

The chain joins TRBV7-9 to TRBJ1-4; 7 nucleotides align to TRBD1. V was clipped by 3 bases and J by 5 bases; unmatched bases: 6. CDR1 and CDR2 (germline): SEHNR, FQNEAQ (reference sequence). CDR3 length: 15 residues. CDR3 in DNA: TGTGCCAGCAGCTTCCCGGGACAGCCAAATGAAAAACTGTTTTTT. This gives the protein CASSFPGQPNEKLFF.

The chain couples TRBV28 to TRBJ1-5; D remains ambiguous. Trimming removed 10 bases from V and 6 bases from J, with 13 bases in between. CDR1 is MDHEN and CDR2 is SYDVKM in the germline V gene. The CDR3 totals 12 residues. This chain's CDR3 is CAIRAIGQPQHF. DNA of the CDR3: TGTGCCATCCGAGCTATCGGTCAGCCCCAGCATTTT.